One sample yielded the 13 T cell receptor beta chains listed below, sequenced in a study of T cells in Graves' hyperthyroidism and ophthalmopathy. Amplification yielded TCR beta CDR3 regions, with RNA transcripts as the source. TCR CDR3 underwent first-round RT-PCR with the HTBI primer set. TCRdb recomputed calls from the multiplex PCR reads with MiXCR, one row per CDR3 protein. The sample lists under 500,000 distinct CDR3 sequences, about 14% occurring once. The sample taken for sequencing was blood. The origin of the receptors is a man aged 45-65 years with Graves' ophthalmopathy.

In DNA form, the CDR3 reads TGCGCCAGCAGAGGTACAGGGACCTACGAGCAGTACTTC. Translated: CASRGTGTYEQYF. This chain connects TRBV5-1 to TRBJ2-7; D is perhaps TRBD1 (6 bases). The germline V gene has CDR1 SGHRS and CDR2 YFSETQ. There are 13 residues in the CDR3. V shed 5 bases and J shed 2 bases, with 11 bases lying between them.

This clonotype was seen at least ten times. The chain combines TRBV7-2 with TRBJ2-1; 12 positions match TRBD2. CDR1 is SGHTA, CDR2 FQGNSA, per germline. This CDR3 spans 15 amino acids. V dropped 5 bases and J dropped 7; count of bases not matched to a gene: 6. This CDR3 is CASSPTSGRRNEQFF. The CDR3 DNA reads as TGTGCCAGCAGCCCTACTAGCGGGAGGCGTAATGAGCAGTTCTTC.

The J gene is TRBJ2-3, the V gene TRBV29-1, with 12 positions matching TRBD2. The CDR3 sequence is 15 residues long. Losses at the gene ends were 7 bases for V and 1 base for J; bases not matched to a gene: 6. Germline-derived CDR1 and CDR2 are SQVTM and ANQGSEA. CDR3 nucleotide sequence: TGCAGCGCCGCGACTAGCGGGAGTGGCACAGATACGCAGTATTTT. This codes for CSAATSGSGTDTQYF.

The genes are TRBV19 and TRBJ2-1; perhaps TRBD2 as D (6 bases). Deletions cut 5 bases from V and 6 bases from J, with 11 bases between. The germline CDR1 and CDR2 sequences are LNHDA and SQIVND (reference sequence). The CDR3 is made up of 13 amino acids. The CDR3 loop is CASSLASVNEQFF. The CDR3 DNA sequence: TGTGCCAGTAGTCTGGCTAGCGTCAATGAGCAGTTCTTC.

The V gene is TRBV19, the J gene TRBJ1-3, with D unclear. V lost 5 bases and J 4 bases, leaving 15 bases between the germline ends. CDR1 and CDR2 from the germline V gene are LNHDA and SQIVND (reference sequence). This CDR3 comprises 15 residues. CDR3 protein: CASSSLSHQGNTIYF. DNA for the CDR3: TGTGCCAGTAGTTCCCTCTCGCATCAAGGAAACACCATATATTTT. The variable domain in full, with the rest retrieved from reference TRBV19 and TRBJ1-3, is DGGITQSPKYLFRKEGQNVTLSCEQNLNHDAMYWYRQDPGQGLRLIYYSQIVNDFQKGDIAEGYSVSREKKESFPLTVTSAQKNPTAFYLCASSSLSHQGNTIYFGEGSWLTVV.

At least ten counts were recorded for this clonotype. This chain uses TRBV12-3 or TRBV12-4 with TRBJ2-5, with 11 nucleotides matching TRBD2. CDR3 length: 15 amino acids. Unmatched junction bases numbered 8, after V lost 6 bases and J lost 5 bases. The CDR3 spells CASSSRLAGWETQYF. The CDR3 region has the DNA TGTGCCAGCAGCTCCAGACTAGCGGGATGGGAGACCCAGTACTTC.

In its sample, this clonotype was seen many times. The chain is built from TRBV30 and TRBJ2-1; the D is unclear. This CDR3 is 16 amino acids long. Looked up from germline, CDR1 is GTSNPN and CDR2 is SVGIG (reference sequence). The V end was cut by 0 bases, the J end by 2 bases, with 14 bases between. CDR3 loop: CAWSVGARSPYNEQFF. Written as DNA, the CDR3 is TGTGCCTGGAGTGTAGGAGCTCGGTCCCCCTACAATGAGCAGTTCTTC.

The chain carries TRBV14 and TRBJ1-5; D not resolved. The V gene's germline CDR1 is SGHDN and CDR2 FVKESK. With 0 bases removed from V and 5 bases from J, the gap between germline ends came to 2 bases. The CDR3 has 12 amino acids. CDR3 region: CASSQDDQPQHF. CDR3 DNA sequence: TGTGCCAGCAGCCAAGATGATCAGCCCCAGCATTTT. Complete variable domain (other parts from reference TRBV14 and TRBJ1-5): EAGVTQFPSHSVIEKGQTVTLRCDPISGHDNLYWYRRVMGKEIKFLLHFVKESKQDESGMPNNRFLAERTGGTYSTLKVQPAELEDSGVYFCASSQDDQPQHFGDGTRLSIL.

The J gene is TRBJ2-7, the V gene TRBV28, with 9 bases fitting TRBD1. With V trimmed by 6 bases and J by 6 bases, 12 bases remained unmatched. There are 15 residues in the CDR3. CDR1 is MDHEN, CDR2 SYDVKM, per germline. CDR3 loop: CASRRQGVGGGEQYF. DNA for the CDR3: TGTGCCAGCAGACGACAGGGGGTCGGTGGGGGCGAGCAGTACTTC.

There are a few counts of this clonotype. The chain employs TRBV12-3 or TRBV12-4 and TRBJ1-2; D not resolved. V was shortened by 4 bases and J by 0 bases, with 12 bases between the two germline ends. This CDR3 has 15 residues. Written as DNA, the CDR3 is TGTGCCAGCAGTTATGTTACACGGTCTAACTATGGCTACACCTTC. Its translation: CASSYVTRSNYGYTF.

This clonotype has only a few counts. DNA for the CDR3: TGTGCCACCGGCGTTGGGGGCACAGATACGCAGTATTTT. Its translation: CATGVGGTDTQYF. The chain has TRBV19 and TRBJ2-3; no clear D. The CDR3 spans 13 residues. CDR1 is LNHDA, CDR2 SQIVND, per germline (reference sequence). V lost 10 bases and J 1 base, leaving 12 bases between the germline ends.

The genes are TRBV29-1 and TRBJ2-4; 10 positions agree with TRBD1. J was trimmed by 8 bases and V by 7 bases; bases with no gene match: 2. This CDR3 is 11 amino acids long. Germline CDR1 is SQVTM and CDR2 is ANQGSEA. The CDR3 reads CSADRGDIQYF. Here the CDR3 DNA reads TGCAGCGCGGACAGGGGGGACATTCAGTACTTC.

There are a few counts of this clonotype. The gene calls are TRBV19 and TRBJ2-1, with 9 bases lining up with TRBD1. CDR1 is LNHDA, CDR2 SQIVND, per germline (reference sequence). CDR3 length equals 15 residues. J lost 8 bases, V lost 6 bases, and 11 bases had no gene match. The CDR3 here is CASSPREQGAYEQFF. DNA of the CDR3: TGTGCCAGTAGCCCCCGAGAACAGGGGGCCTATGAGCAGTTCTTC.